This note documents a single TCR beta chain sequence. Its antigen is unknown. Base qualities are not provided; no much larger clone lies one nucleotide away. The library was made by the immunoSEQ multiplex PCR assay. For the multiplex PCR, a mixture combining 60 forward primers for TCR Vbeta segments and 13 reverse primers for TCR Jbeta segments was used. Amplification of the CDR3 region of rearranged TCR beta genes was performed with a multiplex PCR assay on genomic DNA. The amplified TCR beta libraries were sequenced on the Illumina HiSeq System as 87-base-pair reads. In the authors' own workflow: A later analysis counted approximately 76 million unique TCR beta chains across the 550 to 700 repertoires, and about 10 million of these chains were shared by at least two donors. Raw reads were error-corrected and collapsed into unique sequences with a nearest-neighbor algorithm that merged closely related sequences to remove PCR and sequencing errors. V, D and J gene segments were assigned by aligning CDR3 sequences to IMGT reference sequences. For a sequence to be retained, at least a six-nucleotide match to both a V gene segment and a J gene segment was required. Rearrangements were called productive when the CDR3 lacked stop codons and stayed in frame with V and J; all others were non-productive. CDR3 was defined according to IMGT convention as the region running from the second conserved V-encoded cysteine to the conserved J-encoded phenylalanine. In an earlier analysis of just under 600 of the donors, sequences lacking an unambiguous match to a single V gene segment were excluded. An earlier analysis of 587 of the donors called V segments functional above 56.7% productive rearrangements and segregating when the between-donor standard deviation exceeded 5%. To diagnose cytomegalovirus status from the catalog of TCR beta chain sequences, a statistical classification framework was built. V and J gene assignment, in a later analysis, came from comparing TCR nucleotide sequences with IMGT/GENE-DB human TR gene sequences. A later analysis assigned CDR3 sequences and most-parsimonious VDJ recombination scenarios with the TCRdist pipeline. A later analysis defined each TCR beta chain by its CDR3 amino acid sequence plus V-gene family, and excluded reads lacking a unique V-gene family. A later analysis removed over 500 highly shared, low-generation-probability nucleotide sequences to deal with suspected cross-contamination and a sequencing artifact. A later analysis calculated a clonal expansion index for each public chain from normalized within-repertoire ranks of inferred template counts. Generation probabilities in a later analysis came from a VDJ recombination model fitted to out-of-frame rearrangements, and those results were checked against IGoR. In a later analysis, TCR-TCR, TCR-HLA and TCR-CMV co-occurrence was scored with hypergeometric tests, and a repertoire-size bias correction was applied to TCR pairs. To estimate false discovery rates, a later analysis permuted the HLA or CMV assignments 20 times. In a later analysis, co-occurring TCRs were grouped with DBSCAN, and TCRdist sequence similarity was added when clustering was performed within HLA-allele-positive subsets. Repertoires with fewer than 30,000 or more than 120,000 public chains were left out of co-occurrence clustering, as were five repertoires with anomalous nucleotide sharing. Imported from immuneACCESS, the table was reduced by TCRdb to in-frame sequences with V and J called. These copies leave out some clones; in studies compared against another copy, an unresolved V gene accounts for under half, and the cause of the remainder is not known. V and J calls plus clone size are reproduced from that table; the DNA served to infer D and trimming. Here the sample has 150,000 to 200,000 clones; 81% occur a single time. The top ten constitute roughly 5.2% of the sample.

These data come from a study of cytomegalovirus exposure and HLA in healthy donors (dated by TCRdb to about 2017). A note on the overall study: In an earlier analysis of 550 to 750 of the donors, about 270 Gb of sequence data and about 110 million unique TCR beta sequences from about 190 million T cells were reported. An early release covering roughly 640 HLA-typed donors comprised approximately 290 gigabases of sequencing data and roughly 86 million unique TCR sequences. Among the approximately 420 genotyped donors, approximately 81% belonged to the genetic ancestry cluster associated with self-reported Caucasian donors. The study aimed to test whether cataloging public T cell receptors could reveal signatures of past pathogen exposure. The study profiled the T cell repertoires of fewer than 850 subjects by immunosequencing and related them to cytomegalovirus serostatus. Along with the approximately 600-subject first cohort, a separate validation cohort of about 110 different subjects was used. To predict cytomegalovirus infection status, the study combined high-throughput TCR immunosequencing, statistical association of individual TCRs with disease status, and machine learning. A later analysis re-examined previously published TCR beta repertoires from 500 to 700 donors and added high-resolution HLA genotyping to investigate patterns of TCR occurrence. Rather than drawing on any new phenotypic data, the later analysis identified candidate immune exposures from TCR beta sequences and the way those sequences occurred across donors. An earlier analysis of some 500 of the donors applied high-throughput TCR beta sequencing to assess whether each TCR beta V gene segment acted as functional or pseudogenic. Donor age, sex, ethnicity and CMV serostatus were collected together with the repertoire data. A later genetic analysis took genome-wide SNP genotypes for about three fifths of the 666 donors and used that subset as a discovery cohort. Every discovery cohort repertoire had been produced on one sequencing platform. Class I and class II HLA loci were covered by the typing at four-digit resolution. The number of typed donors differed by locus: roughly 629-640 for A, B, C, DRB1 and DQB1; 522 for DQA1; some 590 for DPA1; and some 450 for DPB1. Roughly 5 DR-DQ haplotypes were treated as single units for association and clustering because of strong linkage in the cohort. Among some 400 genotyped donors of the cohort, an average of around 240,000 unique TCR beta nucleotide sequences was sequenced per donor, of which about 19% were non-productive. The paper as a whole reports these results and caveats: In a later analysis, most CMV-associated TCR beta chains were found to appear HLA-restricted, with HLA associations seemingly driven largely by CMV exposure. A cluster of highly shared sequence variants was judged likely to represent a technical artifact of the sequencing pipeline. A later genetic analysis reported fewer N-insertions in productive TCRs among donors in an Asian-associated ancestry cluster than the roughly 700-donor mean. According to a later analysis, parvovirus B19, influenza, CMV and Epstein-Barr virus appeared linked to several top co-occurrence clusters. Strong co-occurrence of HLA alleles, especially DR and DQ, made assigning TCR associations to individual alleles difficult. Compared with equally common non-associated chains, HLA-associated TCR beta chains in a later analysis were more clonally expanded and had lower generation probabilities. Correlated functional status among segregating V segments might reflect linkage disequilibrium, but an unknown experimental factor could not be ruled out. The authors suggested that the approach could potentially be generalized to other disease states and immunological phenotypes. A few of the identified cytomegalovirus-associated TCR beta chains were confirmed in vitro to be specific for cytomegalovirus antigens. In both the original and validation cohorts, the classifier was reported to diagnose cytomegalovirus status with high specificity and sensitivity. Because the 87-base-pair reads could not distinguish some IMGT-functional V segments, including TRBV6-2 and TRBV6-3, those segments were excluded. Immune exposure information for the cohort was limited to CMV serostatus. Because HLA typing was unavailable for some donors at each locus, only the typed subset was used in association tests. The study gave a list of some 150 TCR beta chains associated with cytomegalovirus. Because counts were too low, seventeen rarely observed V segments, including chromosome 9 orphons, were left out of the earlier analysis of over 550 of the donors. In a later genetic analysis, a missense DCLRE1C variant was associated with V-gene and J-gene trimming of TCR beta chains, and the association was replicated in an independent cohort. Most TCR sequences were observed very rarely across donors, whereas some public TCRs were present in many individuals. In a later analysis, TCR association rates were found to vary across HLA loci, with the most associated TCRs seen for DRB1 alleles and the fewest for HLA-C alleles. In this cohort, only TCR beta chains were sequenced, and detectable features were limited by the absence of alpha or paired-chain data. Specific HLA alleles were associated with 16,951 TCR beta sequences at a false discovery rate of 0.05 in a later analysis. Sequencing depth was assumed to be roughly uniform across donors in the presence/absence analyses, though that assumption may not hold. A further reported finding was that TCR beta sequences accurately predicted the HLA-A and HLA-B alleles for most subjects in the first cohort. An earlier analysis of approximately 500 of the donors showed that most TCR beta V segments appeared in productive rearrangements either about 90% or about 30% of the time, which broadly matched IMGT annotations.

The cohort consisted of hundreds of healthy bone marrow donors. At the time of sampling, all cohort members were nominally healthy, though unrecorded immune exposures were likely present. The donor was CMV seropositive and was included in the group of 270 or so seropositive cohort members. A peripheral blood sample was provided by each donor, and peripheral blood mononuclear cells were used for TCR beta sequencing. Genomic DNA was extracted from the blood cell samples with the Qiagen DNeasy Blood Extraction Kit. V drops 0 bases and J drops 4 bases, leaving 4 bases in between. Taken from cysteine to phenylalanine, the CDR3 has 12 residues. Only CDR3 DNA is held: 36 bases, read in frame from base 1. CDR1 and CDR2, looked up from the germline V gene, are SGHAT and FQNNGV.

The rearranged segments are TRBV11-2 and TRBJ2-7; the D segment cannot be called with confidence. This receptor was taken from a woman younger than 35 in good health and CMV-seropositive. The sequenced sample consisted of PBMCs. The sequenced DNA is TGTGCCAGCAGCTTAGAACGGTACGAGCAGTACTTC. Its protein is CASSLERYEQYF.